This T cell receptor beta chain emerged from a study of blood T cell repertoires in COVID-19 (dated by TCRdb to about 2020). About the investigation overall: Samples from collaborators originated in the United States, Italy and Spain and spanned both the acute and convalescent phases of COVID-19. The prospective study material was composed of cDNA or gDNA derived from T cells, B-cell-depleted T cells, or PBMCs. The dataset comprised deeply sampled blood TCRbeta repertoires from subjects exposed to, actively infected with, or recovered from COVID-19. A freely available public database, intended as a resource for researchers studying the immune response to SARS-CoV-2, is where the repertoires were released. Samples were obtained from the ongoing ImmuneRACE study (first 160 participants) and from about 1,300 subjects provided by 6 global collaborators. Nearly every sample came with metadata listing a de-identified subject ID, COVID-19 status, age in years and sex. HLA class I and class II types, where available, came from metadata supplied by the sample provider rather than from assay-based typing. The paper as a whole reports these results and caveats: How much clinical and demographic metadata was included differed by source and by participant, and the metadata was provided uncurated.

A remark on this clone: Its antigen is currently not known. The input lacks base qualities; no much larger clone sits a single base away.

The immunoSEQ Assay, a bias-controlled multiplex PCR, was used to amplify TCRbeta CDR3 regions from genomic DNA. From the authors' description of their analysis: The number of nucleated cells in each sample was estimated by amplification of reference gene primers within the assay. Sequence reads were collapsed and filtered to measure the absolute abundance of every unique TCRbeta CDR3 rearrangement. For each sample, productive Simpson clonality was calculated as the square root of Simpson's diversity index over productive rearrangements. TCRdb took over this immuneACCESS table, retaining in-frame rearrangements with V and J assigned. Such tables are incomplete; in checked studies, under half of the missing clones stem from an unresolved V gene, and the remainder is unexplained. The V and J calls and clone size were taken over from that table, and D and trimming were inferred from the DNA. The sample table lists some 300,000 clones, 86% of them with a count of one. Of the sample, less than 15% is held by the ten largest clones.

One collaborating source in Seattle enrolled patients during active infection and followed them longitudinally through the course of disease. Collaborating institutions collected whole blood in K2EDTA tubes following their own protocols. For TCRbeta analysis, collaborators shipped samples in one of three forms: frozen whole blood, isolated PBMCs, or DNA extracted from either of those sample types. The origin of this receptor is a woman between 65 and 79 years old with COVID-19, enrolled during active disease. The source material was peripheral blood.

The CDR3: CASSETGGEQYF. The DNA sequence reads TGTGCCAGCAGTGAGACAGGGGGGGAGCAGTACTTC. The chain was built from TRBV6-1 and TRBJ2-7, with TRBD1 matching 9 junction bases. As encoded in the germline V gene, CDR1 is MNHNS while CDR2 is SASEGT. The CDR3 sequence holds 12 residues, the cysteine and phenylalanine included. Just the 36-base CDR3 DNA is kept, in frame starting at base 1. After removal of 3 bases from V and 7 bases from J, the junction retains 1 base not matched to a gene.